The rows below give T cell receptor beta chains drawn from one sample of a study of shared clonotypes between healthy human individuals. Profiled with immunoSEQ multiplex PCR; TCRdb holds only in-frame clones, not every one. The data contain 400,000 to 600,000 clones, about 96% of them singletons. Material for sequencing was naive CD4+ T cells sorted from blood. These receptors were taken from a woman aged 25-40 years in good health. The CDR3 runs from the conserved cysteine through the conserved F or W. Each record gives: J gene, CDR3 length, D gene, clone size, V gene, CDR3 DNA, CDR3 protein. The D gene is left open where the match is weak. Expanded clones are given a class, and other clones once, few, many or no size at all.

TRBJ1-1 15 NA NA TRBV6-5 TGTGCCAGCAGTTACTTCGGGACCGCGAACACTGAAGCTTTCTTT CASSYFGTANTEAFF
TRBJ2-7 15 TRBD2 once TRBV18 TGTGCCAGCTCACCACCGATGCGGGAGGGAAACGAGCAGTACTTC CASSPPMREGNEQYF
TRBJ2-1 16 TRBD2 NA TRBV6-5 TGTGCCAGCAGTTACGAATGGCGGGAGGCTTACAATGAGCAGTTCTTC CASSYEWREAYNEQFF
TRBJ2-1 15 TRBD1 NA TRBV6-1 TGTGCCAGCAGTCAGGGGACAGACCTGGGCCGTGAGCAGTTCTTC CASSQGTDLGREQFF
TRBJ2-5 18 NA NA TRBV4-1 TGCGCCAGCAGCCAAGATTTTGGGTATCGGAGCGAGAAAGAGACCCAGTACTTC CASSQDFGYRSEKETQYF
TRBJ2-7 17 TRBD2 NA TRBV5-1 TGCGCCAGCAGCTTGATTTTAGCGGGAGGATCGTCCTACGAGCAGTACTTC CASSLILAGGSSYEQYF
TRBJ1-1 12 TRBD1 once TRBV29-1 TGCAGCGTCGCAGGGGGGAACACTGAAGCTTTCTTT CSVAGGNTEAFF
TRBJ2-1 14 NA NA TRBV10-2 TGCGCCAGCGGTTTGGGCGGGCAATACAATGAGCAGTTCTTC CASGLGGQYNEQFF
TRBJ2-7 13 NA once TRBV14 TGTGCCAGCAGCCAAGAGCGTGGCTACGAGCAGTACTTC CASSQERGYEQYF
TRBJ2-5 13 NA NA TRBV28 TGTGCCAGCAGCCTCACAGGGTTCGAGACCCAGTACTTC CASSLTGFETQYF
TRBJ1-1 16 NA NA TRBV6-6 TGTGCCAGCAGACCCTCACATCGAGACCTGAACACTGAAGCTTTCTTT CASRPSHRDLNTEAFF
TRBJ2-7 14 NA NA TRBV28 TGTGCCAGCTCCCTCGGCTTGAGCTCCTACGAGCAGTACTTC CASSLGLSSYEQYF
TRBJ2-1 13 NA NA TRBV27 TGTGCCAGCAGGATTCAGGCTGCCAATGAGCAGTTCTTC CASRIQAANEQFF
TRBJ1-2 14 TRBD1 NA TRBV5-1 TGCGCCAGCAGCTTGGGGACAGGGGGCGACGGCTACACCTTC CASSLGTGGDGYTF
TRBJ2-7 15 NA NA TRBV28 TGTGCCAGCAGTCGAACCAAGTTGGGTACCTACGAGCAGTACTTC CASSRTKLGTYEQYF
TRBJ1-5 17 NA NA TRBV28 TGTGCCAGCAGTTTATGGGGGGCCGGCAGGGGCAATCAGCCCCAGCATTTT CASSLWGAGRGNQPQHF
TRBJ2-7 13 TRBD1 NA TRBV5-4 TGTGCCAGCAGGGGACAGGGGGCCTACGAGCAGTACTTC CASRGQGAYEQYF
TRBJ2-5 15 NA NA TRBV5-1 TGCGCCAGCGACCCTTGGGGAGAGGACCCAGAGACCCAGTACTTC CASDPWGEDPETQYF
TRBJ1-1 15 NA NA TRBV19 TGTGCCAGTAATCCTGGAGGGGGGGCTCGGACTGAAGCTTTCTTT CASNPGGGARTEAFF
TRBJ2-7 13 NA NA TRBV27 TGTGCCAGCAGTGCGGGGCGGGAAGGCGAGCAGTACTTC CASSAGREGEQYF
TRBJ2-1 19 TRBD2 once TRBV10-3 TGTGCCATCAGCGCCCCGGGACTAGCGGGAGCTCACTCCTACAATGAGCAGTTCTTC CAISAPGLAGAHSYNEQFF
TRBJ2-7 13 NA NA TRBV2 TGTGCCAGCAGGAAAGGACTAATCGACGAGCAGTACTTC CASRKGLIDEQYF
TRBJ1-5 13 NA NA TRBV19 TGTGCCAGTAGTATAGAGCTAAGTCAGCCCCAGCATTTT CASSIELSQPQHF
TRBJ2-7 15 NA NA TRBV6-5 TGTGCCAGCAGTTCACCCGGGACTGGGGGGTCCGAGCAGTACTTC CASSSPGTGGSEQYF
TRBJ2-2 15 NA NA TRBV28 TGTGCCAGCAGTTTAGTGAGGGGATACACCGGGGAGCTGTTTTTT CASSLVRGYTGELFF
TRBJ1-6 19 NA NA TRBV4-1 TGCGCCAGCAGCCAAGATCAAGACAGCACTAGCTCCTATAATTCACCCCTCCACTTT CASSQDQDSTSSYNSPLHF
TRBJ1-1 13 NA NA TRBV2 TGTGCCAGCAAGTGGGACACCGGACTTGAAGCTTTCTTT CASKWDTGLEAFF